Listed below are T cell receptor beta chains from one sample, sequenced in a study of OX40 agonist ivuxolimab in advanced cancers. Profiling relied on immunoSEQ multiplex PCR, and the TCRdb table lists in-frame clones only, not all of them. This table has some 44,000 clones, around 85% appearing once. The sample in question was CD4+ or CD8+ T cells sorted from blood, obtained in a trial of the OX40 agonist ivuxolimab. The source of these receptors is an adult with an advanced solid tumor such as melanoma, head and neck, liver or kidney cancer. Each CDR3 is given with its conserved first and last residue. The D gene is left open where the match is weak. The listing skips clone size in some rows; elsewhere it reads once, few, many or a size class.

>.|.|TRBV20-1|TRBJ2-5
TGCAGTGCTTCCGGGAGTGAGACCCAGTACTTC
CSASGSETQYF
>.|TRBD1|TRBV9|TRBJ2-5
TGTGCCAGCAGCGAGGAGGGGGACAGGGCAGAGACCCAGTACTTC
CASSEEGDRAETQYF
>.|.|TRBV5-6|TRBJ1-3
TGTGCCAGCAGCCCTAGGGGTTCGGGAAACACCATATATTTT
CASSPRGSGNTIYF
>.|TRBD1|TRBV28|TRBJ1-5
TGTGCCAGCACTACAGGGGGGGGCTATAGCAATCAGCCCCAGCATTTT
CASTTGGGYSNQPQHF
>once|.|TRBV18|TRBJ1-2
TGTGCCAGCTCACCAAGGGGGTCACCTAACTATGGCTACACCTTC
CASSPRGSPNYGYTF
>.|.|TRBV10-2|TRBJ2-2
TGCGCCAGCAGTCCTGGACCGACCGGGGAGCTGTTTTTT
CASSPGPTGELFF
>.|.|TRBV6-5|TRBJ2-2
TGTGCCAGCAGCCCGCGGGCGAACACCGGGGAGCTGTTTTTT
CASSPRANTGELFF
>.|TRBD1|TRBV6-5|TRBJ1-3
TGTGCCAGCAGTCTAACAGGGGTCCCTGGAAACACCATATATTTT
CASSLTGVPGNTIYF
>.|TRBD2|TRBV6-5|TRBJ2-7
TGTGCCAGCAGTACCGGGACTAGCGAGATCTACGAGCAGTACTTC
CASSTGTSEIYEQYF
>once|.|TRBV5-1|TRBJ2-1
TGCGCCAGCAGCCAACAAGGGGCGGGGACCGATGAGCAGTTCTTC
CASSQQGAGTDEQFF
>.|.|TRBV20-1|TRBJ1-1
TGCAATATCGCAAGGGACACTGAAGCTTTCTTT
CNIARDTEAFF
>.|.|TRBV5-8|TRBJ2-2
TGTGCCAGCAGCTTGCATGGGAACACCGGGGAGCTGTTTTTT
CASSLHGNTGELFF
>few|.|TRBV19|TRBJ2-7
TGTGCCAGTAAAGGGTCCGGACGGTTGTCCTACGAGCAGTACTTC
CASKGSGRLSYEQYF
>.|TRBD2|TRBV6-6|TRBJ2-5
TGTGCCAGCAGCAAGGGACTAGCGGGTTTGGAGACCCAGTACTTC
CASSKGLAGLETQYF
>.|TRBD2|TRBV5-1|TRBJ2-3
TGCGCCAGCAGGCGGACTAGCGGGAGGAGGCCGCCAGATACGCAGTATTTT
CASRRTSGRRPPDTQYF
>.|.|TRBV19|TRBJ1-1
TGTGCCAGTAGCGTACAGCCGTGGAACACTGAAGCTTTCTTT
CASSVQPWNTEAFF
>.|.|TRBV21-1|TRBJ2-7
TGTGCCAGCACGACGGCTCGTCAGCGGGGGAGAGAGCAGTACTTC
CASTTARQRGREQYF
>.|.|TRBV6-6|TRBJ2-7
TGTGCCAGCAGTTACATTGGGGGCTCCCACGAGCAGTACTTC
CASSYIGGSHEQYF
>.|TRBD2|TRBV6-6|TRBJ2-3
TGTGCCAGCAGCCCGACTAGCGGGGGAAAAGGGGATACGCAGTATTTT
CASSPTSGGKGDTQYF
>.|.|TRBV10-3|TRBJ1-1
TGTGCCATCAGTGTCGAGGGTAAGGGCACTGAAGCTTTCTTT
CAISVEGKGTEAFF
>.|.|TRBV25-1|TRBJ2-7
TGTGCCAGCGGGGAACAGGGCTACGAGCAGTACTTC
CASGEQGYEQYF
>.|.|TRBV7-8|TRBJ2-1
TGTGCCAGCCTCGAAGGCCTTGAGCAGTTCTTC
CASLEGLEQFF
>.|.|TRBV4-1|TRBJ1-5
TGCGCCAGCAGCCAAGATATTCGTAGTGGGCAGCCCCAGCATTTT
CASSQDIRSGQPQHF
>few|.|TRBV30|TRBJ1-3
TGTGCCTGGAGTTTCGCAGGCTCTGGAAACACCATATATTTT
CAWSFAGSGNTIYF
>.|.|TRBV10-1|TRBJ1-3
TGCGCCAGCAGTGAGTCGGCAGCCTCTGGAAACACCATATATTTT
CASSESAASGNTIYF
>.|.|TRBV2|TRBJ2-1
TGTGCCAGTGAGACGGCCAGGGGAGAGTATGGGCAGTTCTTC
CASETARGEYGQFF
>.|TRBD2|TRBV7-9|TRBJ2-3
TGTGCCAGCAGCTTAGCTGCGGGAGATTCAGATACGCAGTATTTT
CASSLAAGDSDTQYF
>.|TRBD1|TRBV5-5|TRBJ1-2
TGTGCCAGCGGGGACAGGGCCAAAGGCTACACCTTC
CASGDRAKGYTF
>.|.|TRBV9|TRBJ2-5
TGTGCCAGCAGCGTACGGAAGACCCAGTACTTC
CASSVRKTQYF
>.|.|TRBV9|TRBJ2-3
TGTGCCAGCAGCGTAATCGGAGGGGGCAACCTCGGAGATACGCAGTATTTT
CASSVIGGGNLGDTQYF
>.|.|TRBV28|TRBJ1-3
TGTGCCAGCAGTTTATGGGGTACTGGAAACACCATATATTTT
CASSLWGTGNTIYF